This T cell receptor (beta chain) was documented in a study of CXCR3-negative and CXCR3-positive naive CD8 T cells. Findings of the study overall: Against CXCR3-negative naive cells, CXCR3-positive naive cells showed more hydrophobic TRB CDR3s.

This CDR3 has 12 amino acids. CDR1 is SGHVS, CDR2 FQNEAQ, per germline. CD45RO-CCR7+CD27+CD95- expression identified naive CD8+ T cells. In regard to this clonotype: Its cognate antigen is unknown.

UMI labels and 5' RACE were used to prepare the TRB cDNA libraries. From its re-call of the 5' RACE reads, TCRdb lists each CDR3 protein once, without DNA. This table lists some 120,000 distinct CDR3 sequences. Specimen: naive CXCR3+ CD8+ T cells from blood. Subset: CD45RO-CCR7+CD27+CD95- naive CD8+ T cells expressing CXCR3 (TNR3+). This TCR was recovered from a human donor in good health. Some clones in this sample may be carry-over from other donors' samples. The chain carries TRBV7-8 and TRBJ2-1; TCRdb returns TRBD2, unconfirmable since there is no DNA. CDR3 loop: CASSLVGHEQFF.